What follows is one TCR beta chain and its context. Produced via immunoSEQ multiplex PCR; TCRdb's table is partial and in-frame only. The sample lists around 350,000 clones; about nine tenths were seen once. The data were obtained in a study of cytomegalovirus exposure and HLA in healthy donors. The CDR3 length is 17 residues. Trimming took 4 bases from V and 0 from J, leaving 18 bases between them. CDR1 is SGDLS and CDR2 is YYNGEE in the germline V gene. This sequence originates from a woman in her late teens or twenties in good health and CMV-seronegative. Sequenced: PBMCs. The V call is TRBV9, the J call TRBJ2-3, with D maybe TRBD2 (6 bases). The CDR3: CASSPSTRGQSTDTQYF. In nucleotides, the CDR3 is TGTGCCAGCAGCCCCTCAACGCGGGGCCAGAGCACAGATACGCAGTATTTT.